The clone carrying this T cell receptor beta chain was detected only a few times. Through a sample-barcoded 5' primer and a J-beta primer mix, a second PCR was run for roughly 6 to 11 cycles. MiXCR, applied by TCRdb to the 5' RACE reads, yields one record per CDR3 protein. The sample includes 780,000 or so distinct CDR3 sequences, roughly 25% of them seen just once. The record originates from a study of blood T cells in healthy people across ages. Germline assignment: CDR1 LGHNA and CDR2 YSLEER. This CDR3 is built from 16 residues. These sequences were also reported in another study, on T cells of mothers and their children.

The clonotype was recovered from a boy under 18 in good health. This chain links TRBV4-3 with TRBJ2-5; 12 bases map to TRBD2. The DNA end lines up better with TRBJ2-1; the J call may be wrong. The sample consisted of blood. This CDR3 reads CASSQAASGGANEQFF. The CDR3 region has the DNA TGCGCCAGCAGCCAAGCGGCTAGCGGGGGGGCTAATGAGCAGTTCTTC.